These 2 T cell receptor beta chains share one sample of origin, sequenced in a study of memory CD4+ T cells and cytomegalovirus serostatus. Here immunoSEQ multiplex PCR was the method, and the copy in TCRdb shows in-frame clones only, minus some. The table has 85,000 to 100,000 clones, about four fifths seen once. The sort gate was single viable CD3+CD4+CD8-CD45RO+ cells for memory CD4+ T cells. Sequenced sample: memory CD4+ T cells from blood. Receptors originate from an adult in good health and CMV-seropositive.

In DNA form, the CDR3 reads TGTGCCAGCAGCTACGTGGTAGTAGCGGGAGGAGAGACCCAGTACTTC. It codes for CASSYVVVAGGETQYF. The chain employs TRBV7-9 and TRBJ2-5, with TRBD2 matching 10 bases. The junction had 9 bases not matched to a gene; V was cut back by 4 bases and J by 4 bases. CDR1 and CDR2 (germline): SEHNR, FQNEAQ (reference sequence). This CDR3 comprises 16 residues.

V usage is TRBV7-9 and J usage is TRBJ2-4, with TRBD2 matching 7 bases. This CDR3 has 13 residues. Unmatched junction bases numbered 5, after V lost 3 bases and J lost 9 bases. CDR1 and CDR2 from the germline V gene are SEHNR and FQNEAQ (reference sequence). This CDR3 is CASSLATGGIQYF. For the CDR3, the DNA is TGTGCCAGCAGCTTGGCGACGGGAGGCATTCAGTACTTC.